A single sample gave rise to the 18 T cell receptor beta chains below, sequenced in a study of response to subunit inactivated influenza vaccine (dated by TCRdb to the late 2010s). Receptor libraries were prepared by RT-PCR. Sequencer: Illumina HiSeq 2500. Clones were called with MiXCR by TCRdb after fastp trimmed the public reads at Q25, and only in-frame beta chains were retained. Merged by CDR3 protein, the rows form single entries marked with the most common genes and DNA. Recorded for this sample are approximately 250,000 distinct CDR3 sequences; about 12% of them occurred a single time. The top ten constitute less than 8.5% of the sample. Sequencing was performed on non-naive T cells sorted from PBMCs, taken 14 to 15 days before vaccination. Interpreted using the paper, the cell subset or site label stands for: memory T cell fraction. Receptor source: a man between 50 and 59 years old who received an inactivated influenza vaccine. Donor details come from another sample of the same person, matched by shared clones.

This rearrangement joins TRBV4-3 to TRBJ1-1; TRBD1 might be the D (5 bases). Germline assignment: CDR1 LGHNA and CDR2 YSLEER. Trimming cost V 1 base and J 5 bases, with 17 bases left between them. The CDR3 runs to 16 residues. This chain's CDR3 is CASSQVGGVGVTEAFF. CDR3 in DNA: TGCGCCAGCAGCCAAGTTGGGGGAGTGGGGGTAACTGAAGCTTTCTTT.

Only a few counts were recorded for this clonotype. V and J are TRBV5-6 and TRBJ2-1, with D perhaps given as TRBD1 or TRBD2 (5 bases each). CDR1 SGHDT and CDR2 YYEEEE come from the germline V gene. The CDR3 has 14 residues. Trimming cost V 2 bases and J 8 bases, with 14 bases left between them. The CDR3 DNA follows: TGTGCCAGCAGCTTTAATGGGGACGGGGATGAGCAGTTCTTC. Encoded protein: CASSFNGDGDEQFF.

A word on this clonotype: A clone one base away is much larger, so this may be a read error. The CDR3 bases are TGCGCCAGCAGCTCTTCCGGGATAGCGAAAGGGGAGCTGTTTTTT. Translated: CASSSSGIAKGELFF. This chain joins TRBV5-1 and TRBJ2-2; TRBD2 is a possible D gene (5 bases). The CDR3 contains 15 residues. CDR1 is SGHRS, CDR2 YFSETQ, per germline. Deletions cut 3 bases from V and 8 bases from J, with 17 bases between.

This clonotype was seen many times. CDR3 nucleotides: TGTGCCAGCAGCCAAGAGCCTAGCGGGGCCCTAGCCAAAAACATTCAGTACTTC. Amino acid sequence: CASSQEPSGALAKNIQYF. The chain is built from TRBV4-2 and TRBJ2-4; the match to TRBD2 covers 9 bases. Germline trimming cut 0 bases from V and 0 bases from J; bases unmatched to any gene: 6. CDR3 length: 18 amino acids. Germline lookup yields CDR1 LGHNA and CDR2 YNFKEQ.

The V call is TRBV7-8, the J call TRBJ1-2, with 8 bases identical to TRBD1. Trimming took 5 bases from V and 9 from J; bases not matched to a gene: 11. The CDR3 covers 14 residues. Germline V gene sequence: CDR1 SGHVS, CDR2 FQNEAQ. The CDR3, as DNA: TGTGCCAGCAGCCGATTAGGACAGGGTCTGAGCTACACCTTC. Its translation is CASSRLGQGLSYTF.

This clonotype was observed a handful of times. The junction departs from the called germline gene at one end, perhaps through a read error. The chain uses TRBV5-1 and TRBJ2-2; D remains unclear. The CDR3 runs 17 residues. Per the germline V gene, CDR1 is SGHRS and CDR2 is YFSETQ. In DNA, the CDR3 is TGCGCCAGCAGCTTGGCCTCTTCTCGACTCGCGCCCGGTGAGCTGTTTTTT. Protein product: CASSLASSRLAPGELFF.

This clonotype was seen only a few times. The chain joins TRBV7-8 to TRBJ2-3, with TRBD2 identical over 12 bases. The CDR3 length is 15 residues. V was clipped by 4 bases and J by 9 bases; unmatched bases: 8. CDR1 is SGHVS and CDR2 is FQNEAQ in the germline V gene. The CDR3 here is CASSSRLAGAGTQYF. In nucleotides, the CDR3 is TGTGCCAGCAGCTCTAGACTAGCGGGAGCGGGAACGCAGTATTTT.

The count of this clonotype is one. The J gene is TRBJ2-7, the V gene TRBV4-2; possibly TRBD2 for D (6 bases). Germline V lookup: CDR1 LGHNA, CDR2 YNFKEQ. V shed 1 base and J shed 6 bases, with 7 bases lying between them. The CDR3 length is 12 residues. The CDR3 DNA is TGTGCCAGCAGCCAAGTCGGGGGCGAGCAGTACTTC. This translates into CASSQVGGEQYF.

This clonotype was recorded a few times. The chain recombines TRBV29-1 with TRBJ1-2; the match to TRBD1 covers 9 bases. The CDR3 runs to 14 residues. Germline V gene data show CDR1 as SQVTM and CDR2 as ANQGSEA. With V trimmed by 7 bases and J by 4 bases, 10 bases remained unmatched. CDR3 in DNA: TGCAGCGCGGCAATACAGGGGGCGAGCTATGGCTACACCTTC. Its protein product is CSAAIQGASYGYTF. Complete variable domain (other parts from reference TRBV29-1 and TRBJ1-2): SAVISQKPSRDICQRGTSLTIQCQVDSQVTMMFWYRQQPGQSLTLIATANQGSEATYESGFVIDKFPISRPNLTFSTLTVSNMSPEDSSIYLCSAAIQGASYGYTFGSGTRLTVV.

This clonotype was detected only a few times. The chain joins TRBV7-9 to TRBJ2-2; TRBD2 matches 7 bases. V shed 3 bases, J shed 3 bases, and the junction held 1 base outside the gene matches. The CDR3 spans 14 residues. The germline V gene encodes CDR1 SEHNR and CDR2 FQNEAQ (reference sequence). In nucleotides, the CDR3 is TGTGCCAGCAGCTTTGGGAGGGACACCGGGGAGCTGTTTTTT. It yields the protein CASSFGRDTGELFF.

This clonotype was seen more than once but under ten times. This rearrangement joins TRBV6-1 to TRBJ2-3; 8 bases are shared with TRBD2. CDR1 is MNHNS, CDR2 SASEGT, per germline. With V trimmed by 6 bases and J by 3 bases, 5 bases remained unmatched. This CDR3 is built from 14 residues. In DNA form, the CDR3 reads TGTGCCAGCAGGACGCGGGGGGTGACAGATACGCAGTATTTT. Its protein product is CASRTRGVTDTQYF.

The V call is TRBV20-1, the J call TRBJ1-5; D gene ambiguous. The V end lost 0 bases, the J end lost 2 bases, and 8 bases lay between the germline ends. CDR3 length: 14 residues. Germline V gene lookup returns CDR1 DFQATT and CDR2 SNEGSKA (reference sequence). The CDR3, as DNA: TGCAGTGCTAGAGATCTTTTGGGCAATCAGCCCCAGCATTTT. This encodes CSARDLLGNQPQHF.

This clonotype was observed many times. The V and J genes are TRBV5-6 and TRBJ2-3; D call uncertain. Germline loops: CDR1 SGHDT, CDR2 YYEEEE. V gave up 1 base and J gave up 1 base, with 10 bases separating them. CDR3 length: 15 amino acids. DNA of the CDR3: TGTGCCAGCAGCTTGAGGTATCGTGGCACAGATACGCAGTATTTT. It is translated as CASSLRYRGTDTQYF.

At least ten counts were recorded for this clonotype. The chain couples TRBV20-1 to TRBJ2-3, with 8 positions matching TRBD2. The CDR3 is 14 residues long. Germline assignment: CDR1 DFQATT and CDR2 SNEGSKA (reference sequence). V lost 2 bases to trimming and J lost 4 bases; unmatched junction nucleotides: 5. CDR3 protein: CSARTLAGPDTQYF. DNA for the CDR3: TGCAGTGCTAGAACGCTAGCGGGCCCAGATACGCAGTATTTT.

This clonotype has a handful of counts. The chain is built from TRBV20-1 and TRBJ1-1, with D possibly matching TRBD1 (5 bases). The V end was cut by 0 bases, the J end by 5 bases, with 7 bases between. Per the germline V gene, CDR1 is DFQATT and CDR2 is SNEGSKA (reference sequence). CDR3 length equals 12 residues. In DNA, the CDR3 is TGCAGTGCTAGAGAACCAGGGACTGAAGCTTTCTTT. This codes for CSAREPGTEAFF.

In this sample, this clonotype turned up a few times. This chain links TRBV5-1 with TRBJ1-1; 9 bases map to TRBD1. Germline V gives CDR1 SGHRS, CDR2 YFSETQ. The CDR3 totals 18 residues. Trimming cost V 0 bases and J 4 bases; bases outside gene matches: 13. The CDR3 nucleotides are TGCGCCAGCAGCTTGGGCGGAAACCGGGACAGGGCGGGCACTGAAGCTTTCTTT. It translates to CASSLGGNRDRAGTEAFF.

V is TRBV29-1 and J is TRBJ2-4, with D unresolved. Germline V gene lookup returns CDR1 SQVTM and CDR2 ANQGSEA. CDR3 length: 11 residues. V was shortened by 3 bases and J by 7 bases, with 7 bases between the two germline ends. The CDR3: CSVDVLNIQYF. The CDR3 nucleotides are TGCAGCGTTGACGTGCTGAACATTCAGTACTTC.

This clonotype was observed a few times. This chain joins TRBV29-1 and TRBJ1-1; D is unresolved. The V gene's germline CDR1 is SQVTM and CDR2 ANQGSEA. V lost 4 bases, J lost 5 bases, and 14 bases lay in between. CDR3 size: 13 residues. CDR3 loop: CSVVSVGPTEAFF. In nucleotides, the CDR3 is TGCAGCGTTGTGAGTGTGGGTCCGACTGAAGCTTTCTTT.